This TCR beta chain was identified in a study of cytomegalovirus exposure and HLA in healthy donors listed by TCRdb under 2017. In the study overall: An earlier analysis of approximately 640 of the donors reported more than 250 Gb of sequence data and 117 million unique TCR beta sequences from about 200 million T cells. Around 320 gigabases of sequencing data and approximately 85 million unique TCR sequences were included in an early release covering several hundred HLA-typed donors. Among the approximately 400 genotyped donors, about 85% belonged to the genetic ancestry cluster associated with self-reported Caucasian donors. The study was designed to test whether signatures of past pathogen exposure could be identified by cataloging public T cell receptors. Using immunosequencing, the study profiled T cell repertoires from 500 to 800 subjects and related those repertoires to cytomegalovirus serostatus. Besides the first cohort of about 730 subjects, a separate validation cohort made up of around 120 different subjects was used. To predict cytomegalovirus infection status, the study brought together high-throughput TCR immunosequencing, statistical association of individual TCRs with disease status, and machine learning. To study patterns of TCR occurrence, a later analysis re-analyzed previously published TCR beta repertoires from around 700 donors and added high-resolution HLA genotyping. Rather than drawing on any new phenotypic data, the later analysis identified candidate immune exposures from TCR beta sequences and the way those sequences occurred across donors. In an earlier analysis of 500 to 650 of the donors, high-throughput TCR beta sequencing was used to judge whether each TCR beta V gene segment behaved as functional or pseudogenic. Donor age, sex, ethnicity and CMV serostatus were compiled alongside the repertoire data. In a later genetic analysis, genome-wide SNP genotypes for about 55% of the roughly 670 donors were used, and that subset was treated as a discovery cohort. Every discovery cohort repertoire had been produced on one sequencing platform. Class I and class II HLA loci were covered by the typing at four-digit resolution. Typing coverage differed by locus: A, B, C, DRB1 and DQB1 were typed in roughly 629-640 donors, DQA1 in about 560, DPA1 in around 610, and DPB1 in approximately 450. Several DR-DQ haplotypes were handled as single units for association and clustering because linkage in the cohort was strong. On average, roughly 250,000 unique TCR beta nucleotide sequences were sequenced per donor among fewer than 500 genotyped donors of the cohort, with approximately 18% of those sequences being non-productive. The paper as a whole reports these results and caveats: In a later analysis, the rate of TCR association differed among HLA loci, with DRB1 alleles having the most associated TCRs and HLA-C alleles having the fewest. Linkage disequilibrium might explain the correlated functional status among segregating V segments, but an unknown experimental factor could not be ruled out. In a later analysis, some 17,000 TCR beta sequences were associated with specific HLA alleles at a false discovery rate of 0.05. Because some donors lacked HLA typing at each locus, the association tests relied only on the typed subset. The presence/absence analyses assumed that sequencing depth was roughly uniform across donors, and that assumption may not be true. The authors suggested that the approach could potentially be generalized to other disease states and immunological phenotypes. Because counts were too low, 15 to 20 rarely observed V segments, including chromosome 9 orphons, were left out of the earlier analysis of approximately 500 of the donors. CMV serostatus was the only immune exposure information available for the cohort. Some IMGT-functional V segments, including TRBV6-2 and TRBV6-3, could not be told apart with the 87-base-pair reads, so those segments were excluded. Cytomegalovirus status was reported to be diagnosed by the classifier with high specificity and sensitivity in both the original and validation cohorts. Several of the top co-occurrence clusters appeared to be linked to parvovirus B19, influenza, CMV and Epstein-Barr virus, according to a later analysis. In vitro tests confirmed that a few of the cytomegalovirus-associated TCR beta chains recognize cytomegalovirus antigens. Compared with equally common non-associated chains, HLA-associated TCR beta chains in a later analysis were more clonally expanded and had lower generation probabilities. In a later genetic analysis, a missense DCLRE1C variant was associated with V-gene and J-gene trimming of TCR beta chains, and the association was replicated in an independent cohort. When HLA alleles, especially DR and DQ, strongly co-occurred, TCR associations were difficult to assign to individual alleles. A cluster of highly shared sequence variants was judged likely to be a technical artifact of the sequencing pipeline. Broadly in line with IMGT annotations, most TCR beta V segments showed up in productive rearrangements about 87% or about 30% of the time in an earlier analysis of under 700 of the donors. A further reported finding was that TCR beta sequences accurately predicted the HLA-A and HLA-B alleles for most subjects in the first cohort. A total of roughly 160 TCR beta chains were listed by the study as associated with cytomegalovirus. This cohort had only TCR beta chains sequenced, and the lack of alpha or paired-chain data limited which features could be detected. Compared with the roughly 710-donor mean, donors in an Asian-associated ancestry cluster had fewer N-insertions in productive TCRs, according to a later genetic analysis. While some public TCRs were present in many individuals, most TCR sequences turned up only very rarely across donors. According to a later analysis, most CMV-associated TCR beta chains appeared to be HLA-restricted, and the HLA associations seemed to be driven largely by CMV exposure.

In total, approximately 610 healthy bone marrow donors made up the cohort. Cohort members were all nominally healthy when sampled, although unrecorded immune exposures were likely present. The donor tested CMV seronegative and was one of the 352 seronegative cohort members. A peripheral blood sample was collected from each donor, and TCR beta sequencing was performed on peripheral blood mononuclear cells. Genomic DNA extraction from the blood cell samples was performed with the Qiagen DNeasy Blood Extraction Kit. Regarding this clone: This clone's antigen is unknown. There are no base qualities to consult, and no much larger clone falls within one base.

Library preparation used the immunoSEQ multiplex PCR assay. A mixture of 60 forward primers for TCR Vbeta segments and 13 reverse primers for TCR Jbeta segments was used in the multiplex PCR. Amplification of the CDR3 region of rearranged TCR beta genes was performed with a multiplex PCR assay on genomic DNA. The amplified TCR beta libraries were sequenced on the Illumina HiSeq System as 87-base-pair reads. Under the source paper's analysis protocol: A later analysis tallied 75 million to 85 million unique TCR beta chains across the 610 or so repertoires, and around 10 million of those chains were shared by two or more donors. A nearest-neighbor algorithm error-corrected the raw reads and collapsed the reads into unique sequences, merging closely related sequences to remove PCR and sequencing errors. Alignment of CDR3 sequences to IMGT reference sequences was used to assign V, D and J gene segments. For a sequence to be retained, a match of at least six nucleotides to both a V gene segment and a J gene segment was required. A rearrangement was called productive if the CDR3 had no stop codons and remained in frame with V and J, and every other rearrangement was called non-productive. Following IMGT convention, CDR3 was defined as the stretch from the second conserved V-encoded cysteine to the conserved J-encoded phenylalanine. In an earlier analysis of 500 to 650 of the donors, sequences lacking an unambiguous match to a single V gene segment were excluded. An earlier analysis of a few hundred of the donors classified V segments as functional when productive rearrangements were above 56.7% and as segregating when the standard deviation between donors was above 5%. A statistical classification framework was built for diagnosing cytomegalovirus status from the catalog of TCR beta chain sequences. In a later analysis, V and J genes were assigned by comparing TCR nucleotide sequences against IMGT/GENE-DB human TR gene sequences. A later analysis assigned CDR3 sequences and most-parsimonious VDJ recombination scenarios with the TCRdist pipeline. In a later analysis, each TCR beta chain was defined by its CDR3 amino acid sequence together with its V-gene family, and reads without a unique V-gene family were excluded. To address suspected cross-contamination and a sequencing artifact, a later analysis removed several hundred highly shared, low-generation-probability nucleotide sequences. In a later analysis, a clonal expansion index was calculated for each public chain from normalized within-repertoire ranks of inferred template counts. Generation probabilities in a later analysis came from a VDJ recombination model fitted to out-of-frame rearrangements, and those results were checked against IGoR. In a later analysis, hypergeometric tests were used to score TCR-TCR, TCR-HLA and TCR-CMV co-occurrence, with a repertoire-size bias correction applied to TCR pairs. In a later analysis, false discovery rates were estimated by permuting HLA or CMV assignments 20 times. In a later analysis, co-occurring TCRs were grouped using DBSCAN, and TCRdist sequence similarity was added for clustering within HLA-allele-positive subsets. Co-occurrence clustering excluded repertoires with fewer than 30,000 or more than 120,000 public chains, plus five with anomalous nucleotide sharing. TCRdb took over this immuneACCESS table, retaining in-frame rearrangements with V and J assigned. Such tables are incomplete; in checked studies, under half of the missing clones stem from an unresolved V gene, and the remainder is unexplained. V and J calls and clone size are those listed in that table; D and trimming were worked out from the DNA. The sample table shows 150,000 to 200,000 clones, and approximately 83% are seen once. Together, the top ten hold 3.1% of the sample.

Deletion took 5 bases off V and 5 bases off J, with a span of 28 bases between the germline ends. As encoded in the germline V gene, CDR1 is SGHVS while CDR2 is FQNEAQ. The CDR3, from cysteine to phenylalanine, totals 19 residues. Here the CDR3 DNA is all that survives: 57 bases in frame from base 1. The receptor's source is a male donor in good health and CMV-seronegative. The V gene is TRBV7-8 and the J gene is TRBJ2-1; TRBD1 is a possible D gene, resting on 6 matching bases. Sequenced material: PBMCs. The sequenced DNA: TGTGCCAGCAGCCTATCCAGGGGAACCGGGCCCACATCCAACAATGAGCAGTTCTTC. Translated, this gives CASSLSRGTGPTSNNEQFF.